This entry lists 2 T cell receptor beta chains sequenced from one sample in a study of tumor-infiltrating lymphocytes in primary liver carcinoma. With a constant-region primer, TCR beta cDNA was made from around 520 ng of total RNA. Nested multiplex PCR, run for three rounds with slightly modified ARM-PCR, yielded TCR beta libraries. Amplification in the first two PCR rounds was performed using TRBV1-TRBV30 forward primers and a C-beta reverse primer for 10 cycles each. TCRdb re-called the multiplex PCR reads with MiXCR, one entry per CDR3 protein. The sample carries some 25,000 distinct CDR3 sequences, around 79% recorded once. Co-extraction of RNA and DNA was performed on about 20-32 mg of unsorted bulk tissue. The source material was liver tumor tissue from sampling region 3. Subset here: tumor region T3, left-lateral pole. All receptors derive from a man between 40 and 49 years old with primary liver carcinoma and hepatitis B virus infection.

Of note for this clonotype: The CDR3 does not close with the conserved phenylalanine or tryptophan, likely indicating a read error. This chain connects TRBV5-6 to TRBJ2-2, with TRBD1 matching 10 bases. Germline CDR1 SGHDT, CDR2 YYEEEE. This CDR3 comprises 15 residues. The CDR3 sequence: CTGSPGTGVTGELFS. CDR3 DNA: TGTACCGGCAGTCCCGGGACAGGGGTCACCGGGGAGCTGTTTTCT.

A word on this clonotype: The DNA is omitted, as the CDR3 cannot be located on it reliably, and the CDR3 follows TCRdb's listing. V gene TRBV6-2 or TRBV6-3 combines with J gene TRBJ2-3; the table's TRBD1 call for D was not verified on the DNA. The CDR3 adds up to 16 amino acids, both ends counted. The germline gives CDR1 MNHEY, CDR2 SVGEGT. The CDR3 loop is CASSFVGRGAMDTRYF.